What follows describes a single TCR beta chain. The source of the sample is a study of CD8+CD57+ T cells in acquired aplastic anemia. The TCR beta profiling, which covered VDJ combination and CDR3 sequence, was carried out using genomic DNA as the template. TCRdb processed the reads anew with MiXCR; each CDR3 protein has one entry. This table holds roughly 220,000 distinct CDR3 sequences, approximately 60% found once. Patients who underwent sequencing had shown CD8+CD57+ cell expansion by flow cytometry. This CDR3 is built from 15 residues. CDR1 LNHDA and CDR2 SQIVND come from the germline V gene (reference sequence). Trimming took 7 bases from V and 7 from J; bases not matched to a gene: 9.

The rearrangement joins TRBV19 to TRBJ2-1, with 11 positions matching TRBD2. The clonotype originates from a human donor with aplastic anemia. Specimen: sorted CD4+, CD8+, or CD8+CD57+ T cells (not recorded which) from PBMCs. The CDR3 region has the DNA TGTGCCAGTATATCCCTAGCGGGAGGTGGAAATGAGCAGTTCTTC. Protein sequence: CASISLAGGGNEQFF. Looking up the rest from reference TRBV19 and TRBJ2-1 gives the full variable domain: DGGITQSPKYLFRKEGQNVTLSCEQNLNHDAMYWYRQDPGQGLRLIYYSQIVNDFQKGDIAEGYSVSREKKESFPLTVTSAQKNPTAFYLCASISLAGGGNEQFFGPGTRLTVL.